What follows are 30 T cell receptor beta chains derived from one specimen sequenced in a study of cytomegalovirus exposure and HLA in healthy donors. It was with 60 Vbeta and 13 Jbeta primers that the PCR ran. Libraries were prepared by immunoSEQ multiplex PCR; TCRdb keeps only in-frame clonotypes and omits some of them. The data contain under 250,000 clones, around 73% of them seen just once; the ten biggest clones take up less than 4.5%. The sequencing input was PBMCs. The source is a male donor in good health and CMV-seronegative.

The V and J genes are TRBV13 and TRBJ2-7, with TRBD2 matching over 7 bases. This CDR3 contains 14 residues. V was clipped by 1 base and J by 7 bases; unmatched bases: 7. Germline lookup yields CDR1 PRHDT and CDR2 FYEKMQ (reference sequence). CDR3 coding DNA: TGTGCCAGCAGCTTAGCGAGCGGGGTCTCTGAGCAGTACTTC. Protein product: CASSLASGVSEQYF.

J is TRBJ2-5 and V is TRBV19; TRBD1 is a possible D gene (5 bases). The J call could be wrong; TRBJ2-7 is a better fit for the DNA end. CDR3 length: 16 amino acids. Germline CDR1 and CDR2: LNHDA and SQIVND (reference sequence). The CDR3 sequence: CASSMVPGHNSYEQYF. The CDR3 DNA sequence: TGTGCCAGTAGTATGGTCCCCGGACATAACTCCTACGAGCAGTACTTC.

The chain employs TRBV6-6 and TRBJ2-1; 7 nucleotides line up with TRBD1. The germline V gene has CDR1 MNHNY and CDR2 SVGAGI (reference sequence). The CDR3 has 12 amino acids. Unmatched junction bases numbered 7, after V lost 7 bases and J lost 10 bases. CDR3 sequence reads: CASIYRGREQFF. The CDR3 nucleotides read TGTGCCAGCATCTACAGGGGTCGAGAGCAGTTCTTC.

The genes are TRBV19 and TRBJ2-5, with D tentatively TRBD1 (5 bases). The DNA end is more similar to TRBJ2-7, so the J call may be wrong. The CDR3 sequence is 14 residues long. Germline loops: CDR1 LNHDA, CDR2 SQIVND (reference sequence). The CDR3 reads CASSMLRQGHEQYF. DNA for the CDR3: TGTGCCAGTAGTATGCTTCGCCAGGGTCACGAGCAGTACTTC.

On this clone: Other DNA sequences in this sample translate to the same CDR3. The CDR3 protein is CASSPWTGIIHEQFF. CDR3 sequence (DNA): TGCGCCAGCAGCCCGTGGACAGGGATCATCCATGAGCAGTTCTTC. J is TRBJ2-1 and V is TRBV5-1; 8 nucleotides align to TRBD1. J gave up 8 bases and V 4 bases, and 11 bases lay outside the gene matches. Germline CDR1 reads SGHRS; CDR2 reads YFSETQ. The CDR3 spans 15 residues.

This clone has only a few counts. This CDR3 reads CASITGDSYEQYF. The CDR3 bases are TGTGCCAGCATTACAGGTGACTCCTACGAGCAGTACTTC. The chain is built from TRBV2 and TRBJ2-7; possibly TRBD1 for D (5 bases). CDR3 length: 13 residues. The germline V gene encodes CDR1 SNHLY and CDR2 FYNNEI. Deletions cut 7 bases from V and 0 bases from J, with 10 bases between.

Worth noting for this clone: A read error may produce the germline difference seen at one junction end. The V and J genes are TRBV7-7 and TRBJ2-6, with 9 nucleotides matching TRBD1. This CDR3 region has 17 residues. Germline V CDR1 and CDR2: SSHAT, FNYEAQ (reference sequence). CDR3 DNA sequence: TGTGCTAGCAGCTCCGGGACAGGGCCCTCTGGGGCCAACGTCCTGACTTTC. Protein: CASSSGTGPSGANVLTF.

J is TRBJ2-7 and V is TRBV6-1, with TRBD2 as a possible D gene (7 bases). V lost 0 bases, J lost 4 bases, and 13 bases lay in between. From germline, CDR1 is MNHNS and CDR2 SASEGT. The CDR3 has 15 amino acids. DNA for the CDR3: TGTGCCAGCAGTGAAGCGGGCGGGGGCTCTTACGAGCAGTACTTC. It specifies CASSEAGGGSYEQYF.

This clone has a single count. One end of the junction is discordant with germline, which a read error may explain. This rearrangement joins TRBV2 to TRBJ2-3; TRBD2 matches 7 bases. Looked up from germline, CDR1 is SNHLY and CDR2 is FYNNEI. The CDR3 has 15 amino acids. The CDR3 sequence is CASNEREVSTDTQYF. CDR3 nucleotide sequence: TGTGCCAGCAATGAACGGGAGGTTAGCACAGATACGCAGTATTTT.

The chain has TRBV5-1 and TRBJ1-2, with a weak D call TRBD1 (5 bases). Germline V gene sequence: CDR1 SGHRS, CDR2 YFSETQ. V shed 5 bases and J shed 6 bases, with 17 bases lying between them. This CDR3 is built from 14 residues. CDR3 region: CASRATGSDDGYTF. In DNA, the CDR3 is TGCGCCAGCAGGGCCACAGGATCCGATGATGGCTACACCTTC.

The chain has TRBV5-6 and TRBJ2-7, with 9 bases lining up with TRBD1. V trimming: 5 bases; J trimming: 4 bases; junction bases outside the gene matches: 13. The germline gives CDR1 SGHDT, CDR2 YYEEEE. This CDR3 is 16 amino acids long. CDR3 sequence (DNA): TGTGCCAGCAGGGGAGCCGGGACAGGGCGGTCTTACGAGCAGTACTTC. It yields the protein CASRGAGTGRSYEQYF.

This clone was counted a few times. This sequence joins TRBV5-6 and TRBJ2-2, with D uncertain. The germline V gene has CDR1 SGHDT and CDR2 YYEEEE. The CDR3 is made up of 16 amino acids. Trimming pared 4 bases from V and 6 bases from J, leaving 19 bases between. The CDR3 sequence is CASSETGWVGSGELFF. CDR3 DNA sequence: TGTGCCAGCAGCGAGACTGGCTGGGTCGGCTCCGGGGAGCTGTTTTTT.

The CDR3 bases are TGCGCCAGCAGCCAGGAGACAGGGTCGCCCTACAATGAGCAGTTCTTC. It yields the protein CASSQETGSPYNEQFF. The chain carries TRBV4-1 and TRBJ2-1, with 7 bases identical to TRBD1. The V gene end was trimmed by 3 bases and the J gene end by 2 bases; junction bases not matched to a gene: 7. Germline CDR1 MGHRA, CDR2 YSYEKL. CDR3 length: 16 residues.

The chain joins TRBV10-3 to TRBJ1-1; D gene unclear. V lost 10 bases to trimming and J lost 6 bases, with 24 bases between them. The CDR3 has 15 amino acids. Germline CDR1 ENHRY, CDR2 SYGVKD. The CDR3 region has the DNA TGTGCCACCGTAAAAACGACGGCTACTGACTCTGAAGCTTTCTTT. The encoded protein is CATVKTTATDSEAFF.

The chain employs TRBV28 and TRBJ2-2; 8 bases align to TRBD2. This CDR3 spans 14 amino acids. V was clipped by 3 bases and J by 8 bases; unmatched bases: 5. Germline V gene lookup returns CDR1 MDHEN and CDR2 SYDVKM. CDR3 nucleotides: TGTGCCAGCAGTTTTAATAGCGGGATGGGGGAGCTGTTTTTT. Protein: CASSFNSGMGELFF.

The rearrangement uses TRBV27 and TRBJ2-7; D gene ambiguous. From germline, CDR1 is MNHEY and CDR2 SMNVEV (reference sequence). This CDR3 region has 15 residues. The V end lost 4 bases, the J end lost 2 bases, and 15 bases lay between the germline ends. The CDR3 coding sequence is TGTGCCAGCAGTTCCCCCCTCAAGCGACCCTACGAGCAGTACTTC. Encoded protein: CASSSPLKRPYEQYF.

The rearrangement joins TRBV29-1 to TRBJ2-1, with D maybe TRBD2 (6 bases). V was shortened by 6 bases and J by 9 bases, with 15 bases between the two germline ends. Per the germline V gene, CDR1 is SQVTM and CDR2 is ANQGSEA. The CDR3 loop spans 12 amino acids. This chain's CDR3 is CSVGIGGSEQFF. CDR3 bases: TGCAGCGTGGGTATCGGAGGGAGTGAGCAGTTCTTC.

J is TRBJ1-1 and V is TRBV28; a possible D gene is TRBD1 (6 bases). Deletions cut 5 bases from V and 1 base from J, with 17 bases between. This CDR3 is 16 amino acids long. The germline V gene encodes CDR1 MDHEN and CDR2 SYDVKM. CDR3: CASSTLQGRRNTEAFF. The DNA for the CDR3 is TGTGCCAGCAGTACCTTACAGGGAAGGAGGAACACTGAAGCTTTCTTT.

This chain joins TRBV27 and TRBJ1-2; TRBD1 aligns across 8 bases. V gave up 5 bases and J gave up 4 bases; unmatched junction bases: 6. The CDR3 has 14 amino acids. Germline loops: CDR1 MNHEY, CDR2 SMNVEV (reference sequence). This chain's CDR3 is CASSPTQGAYGYTF. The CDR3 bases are TGTGCCAGCAGTCCGACTCAGGGGGCCTATGGCTACACCTTC.

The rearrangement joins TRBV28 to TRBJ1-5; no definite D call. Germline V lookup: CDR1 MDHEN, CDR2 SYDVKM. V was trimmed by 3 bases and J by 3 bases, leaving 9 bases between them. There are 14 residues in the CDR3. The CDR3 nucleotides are TGTGCCAGCAGTTTTCGGCAGGCCAATCAGCCCCAGCATTTT. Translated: CASSFRQANQPQHF.

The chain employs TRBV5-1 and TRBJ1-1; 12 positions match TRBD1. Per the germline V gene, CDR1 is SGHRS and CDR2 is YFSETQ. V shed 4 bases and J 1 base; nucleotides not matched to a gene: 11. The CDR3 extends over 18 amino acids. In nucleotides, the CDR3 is TGCGCCAGCAGCCCAGTTACCGGGACAGGGGGCCAGAACACTGAAGCTTTCTTT. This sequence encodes CASSPVTGTGGQNTEAFF.

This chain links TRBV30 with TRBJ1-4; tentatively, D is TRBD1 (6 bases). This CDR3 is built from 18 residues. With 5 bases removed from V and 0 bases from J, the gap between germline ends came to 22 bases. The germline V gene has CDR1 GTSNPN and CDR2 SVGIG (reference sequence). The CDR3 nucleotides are TGTGCCTGGTCCCCGGGACACGTCAATTTTGCAACTAATGAAAAACTGTTTTTT. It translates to CAWSPGHVNFATNEKLFF.

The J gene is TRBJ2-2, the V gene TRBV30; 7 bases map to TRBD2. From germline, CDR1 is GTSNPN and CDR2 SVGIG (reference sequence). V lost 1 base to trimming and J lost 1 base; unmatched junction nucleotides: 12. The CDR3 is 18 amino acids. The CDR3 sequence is CAWSGEPGTTQNTGELFF. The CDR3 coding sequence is TGTGCCTGGAGTGGGGAACCTGGGACTACCCAGAACACCGGGGAGCTGTTTTTT.

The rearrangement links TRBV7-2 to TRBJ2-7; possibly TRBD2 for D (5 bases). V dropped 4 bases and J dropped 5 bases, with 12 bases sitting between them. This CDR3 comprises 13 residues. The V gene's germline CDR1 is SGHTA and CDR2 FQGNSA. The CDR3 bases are TGTGCCAGCAGCTCCCGGTTCGGGAACGAGCAGTACTTC. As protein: CASSSRFGNEQYF.

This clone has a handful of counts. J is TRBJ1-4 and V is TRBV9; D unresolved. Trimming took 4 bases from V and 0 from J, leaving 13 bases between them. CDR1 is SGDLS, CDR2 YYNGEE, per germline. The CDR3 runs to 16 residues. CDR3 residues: CASSPPPGTTNEKLFF. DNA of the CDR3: TGTGCCAGCAGCCCTCCGCCGGGAACAACTAATGAAAAACTGTTTTTT.

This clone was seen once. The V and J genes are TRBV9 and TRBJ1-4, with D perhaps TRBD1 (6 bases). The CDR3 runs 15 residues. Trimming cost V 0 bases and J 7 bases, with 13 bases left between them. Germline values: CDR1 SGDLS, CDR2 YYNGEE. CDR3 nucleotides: TGTGCCAGCAGCGTAGGGGGGGGGCACGGTGAAAAACTGTTTTTT. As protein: CASSVGGGHGEKLFF.

The CDR3, as DNA: TGTGCCAGCAGCCTGCTCGCGGGGAGCTCCTACAATGAGCAGTTCTTC. Amino acids: CASSLLAGSSYNEQFF. This chain uses TRBV7-8 with TRBJ2-1, with D maybe TRBD2 (6 bases). The CDR3 consists of 16 residues. Per germline, CDR1 SGHVS and CDR2 FQNEAQ. V was pared by 5 bases and J by 0 bases, with 14 bases between.

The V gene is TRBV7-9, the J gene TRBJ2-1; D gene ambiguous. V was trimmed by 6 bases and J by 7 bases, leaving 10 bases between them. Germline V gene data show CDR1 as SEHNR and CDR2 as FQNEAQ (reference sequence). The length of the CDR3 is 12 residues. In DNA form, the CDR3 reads TGTGCCAGCAGGAACCAGTTGAATGAGCAGTTCTTC. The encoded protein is CASRNQLNEQFF. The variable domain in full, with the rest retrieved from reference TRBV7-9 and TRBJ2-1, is DTGVSQNPRHKITKRGQNVTFRCDPISEHNRLYWYRQTLGQGPEFLTYFQNEAQLEKSRLLSDRFSAERPKGSFSTLEIQRTEQGDSAMYLCASRNQLNEQFFGPGTRLTVL.

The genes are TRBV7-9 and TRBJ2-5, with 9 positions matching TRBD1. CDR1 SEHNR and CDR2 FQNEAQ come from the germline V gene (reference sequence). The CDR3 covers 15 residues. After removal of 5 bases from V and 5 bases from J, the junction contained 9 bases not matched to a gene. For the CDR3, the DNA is TGTGCCAGCAGCACCGACAGGGGGGGAGTGGAGACCCAGTACTTC. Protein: CASSTDRGGVETQYF.

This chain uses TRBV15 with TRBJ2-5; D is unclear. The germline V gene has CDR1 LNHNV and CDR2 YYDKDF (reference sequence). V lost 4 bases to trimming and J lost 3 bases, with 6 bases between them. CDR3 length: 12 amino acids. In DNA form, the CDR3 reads TGTGCCACCAGCACTAACGAAGAGACCCAGTACTTC. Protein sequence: CATSTNEETQYF. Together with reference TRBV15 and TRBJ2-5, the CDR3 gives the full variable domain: DAMVIQNPRYQVTQFGKPVTLSCSQTLNHNVMYWYQQKSSQAPKLLFHYYDKDFNNEADTPDNFQSRRPNTSFCFLDIRSPGLGDTAMYLCATSTNEETQYFGPGTRLLVL.